The T cell receptor beta chain described here comes from a study of T cell repertoires in cytomegalovirus infection. Looking at the study overall: Public TCR beta signatures marked donors with CMV infection and the matching HLA.

CDR3 length: 14 residues. V was trimmed by 2 bases and J by 2 bases, leaving 9 bases between them. Germline CDR1 is SNHLY and CDR2 is FYNNEI. This clonotype was observed a few times. Via MiXCR, TCRdb re-called the reads, giving one row per CDR3 protein. The table includes roughly 720,000 distinct CDR3 sequences, approximately 34% detected once. Source material: PBMCs. The clonotype originates from a human donor in good health (CMV status not recorded). Some clones in this sample may be carry-over from other donors' samples. The V call is TRBV2, the J call TRBJ1-2; D possibly corresponds to TRBD1 (5 bases). The CDR3 spells CASSEQSGNYGYTF. The CDR3 DNA reads as TGTGCCAGCAGTGAACAATCAGGGAACTATGGCTACACCTTC.